The entry below describes one T cell receptor (beta chain). The antigen is not known. This sample was taken from a study of cytomegalovirus exposure and HLA in healthy donors. PCR primers comprised 60 Vbeta and 13 Jbeta primers. TCRdb's table, derived via immunoSEQ multiplex PCR, lists solely in-frame clones and lacks some. The repertoire consists of about 180,000 clones, with more than 75% occurring once and the leading ten covering under 2.5%. Points from the study as a whole: Follow-up analysis found HLA locus-dependent TCR association rates, highest for DRB1 and lowest for HLA-C. For most TCR beta V segments, an earlier analysis put the productive rate at about 90% or about 30% of the time. V segments that were indistinguishable, TRBV6-2 and TRBV6-3 among them, were omitted from analysis.

The CDR3 spans 14 residues. Germline assignment: CDR1 WSHSY and CDR2 SAAADI. Unmatched junction bases numbered 4, after V lost 5 bases and J lost 4 bases. The genes are TRBV10-2 and TRBJ2-5; 10 positions agree with TRBD2. The TCR comes from a woman aged 25 to 45 in good health and CMV-seropositive. The sample consisted of PBMCs. The CDR3 DNA reads TGCGCCAGCAGTCTACTAGCGGGGCTAGAGACCCAGTACTTC. Residues: CASSLLAGLETQYF.